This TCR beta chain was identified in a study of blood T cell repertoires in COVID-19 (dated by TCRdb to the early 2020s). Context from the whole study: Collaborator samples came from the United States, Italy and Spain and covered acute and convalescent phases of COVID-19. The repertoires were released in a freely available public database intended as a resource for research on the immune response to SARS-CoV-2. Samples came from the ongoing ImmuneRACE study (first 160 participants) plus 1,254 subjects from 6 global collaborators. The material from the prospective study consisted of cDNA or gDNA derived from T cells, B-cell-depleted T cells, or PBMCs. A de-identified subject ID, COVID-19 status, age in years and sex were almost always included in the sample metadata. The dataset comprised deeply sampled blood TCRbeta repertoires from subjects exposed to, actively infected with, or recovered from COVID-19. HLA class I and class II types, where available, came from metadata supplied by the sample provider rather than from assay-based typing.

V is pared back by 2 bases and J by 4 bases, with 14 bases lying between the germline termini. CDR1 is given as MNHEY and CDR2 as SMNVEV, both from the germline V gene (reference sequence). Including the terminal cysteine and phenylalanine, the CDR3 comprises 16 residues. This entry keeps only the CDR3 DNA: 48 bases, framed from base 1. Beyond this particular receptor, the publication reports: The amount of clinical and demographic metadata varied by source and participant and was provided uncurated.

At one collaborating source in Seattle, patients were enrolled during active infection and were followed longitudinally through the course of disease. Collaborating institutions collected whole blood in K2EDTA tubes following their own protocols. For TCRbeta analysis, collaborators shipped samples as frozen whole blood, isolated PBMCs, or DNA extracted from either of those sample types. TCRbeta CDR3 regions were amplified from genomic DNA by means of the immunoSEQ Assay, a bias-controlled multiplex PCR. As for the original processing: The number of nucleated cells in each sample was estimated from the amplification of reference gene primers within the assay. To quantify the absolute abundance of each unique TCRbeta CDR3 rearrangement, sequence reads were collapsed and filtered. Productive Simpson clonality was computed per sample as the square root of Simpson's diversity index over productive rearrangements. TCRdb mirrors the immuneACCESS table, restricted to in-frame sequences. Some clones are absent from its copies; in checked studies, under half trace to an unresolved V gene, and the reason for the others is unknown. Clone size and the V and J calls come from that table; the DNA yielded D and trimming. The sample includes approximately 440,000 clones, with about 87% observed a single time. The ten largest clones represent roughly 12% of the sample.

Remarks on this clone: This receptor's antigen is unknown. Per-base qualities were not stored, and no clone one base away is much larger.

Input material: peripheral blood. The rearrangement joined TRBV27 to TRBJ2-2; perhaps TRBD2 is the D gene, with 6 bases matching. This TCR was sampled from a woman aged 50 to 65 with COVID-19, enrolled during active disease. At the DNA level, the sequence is TGTGCCAGCAGTTTAATGCTAGCGTCGAGCACCGGGGAGCTGTTTTTT. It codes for CASSLMLASSTGELFF.